These 18 T cell receptor beta chains came from one sample sequenced in a study of CD8+ T cells in alopecia areata. In each case, RNA was isolated and then reverse transcribed into cDNA as the sequencing template. Profiling relied on immunoSEQ multiplex PCR, and the TCRdb table lists in-frame clones only, not all of them. The sample lists around 69,000 clones, roughly 61% occurring once. The sequencing here drew on CD8+ T cells sorted from blood, taken at week 0. These receptors all stem from a human donor with alopecia areata.

This clone has only a few counts. The V gene is TRBV27, the J gene TRBJ2-5, with 7 bases fitting TRBD2. From germline, CDR1 is MNHEY and CDR2 SMNVEV (reference sequence). The CDR3 consists of 16 residues. V shed 2 bases and J 6 bases; nucleotides not matched to a gene: 12. The CDR3 nucleotides read TGTGCCAGCAGTTTAGGCCGGGACTACGTTGGGAAGACCCAGTACTTC. Encoded protein: CASSLGRDYVGKTQYF.

There are a few counts of this clone. As DNA, the CDR3 is TGTGCCAGCAGTGACAGGCGGGAGCAGTTCTTC. Translation: CASSDRREQFF. This rearrangement joins TRBV25-1 to TRBJ2-1; no reliable D call. CDR3 length equals 11 residues. The germline V gene encodes CDR1 MGHDK and CDR2 SYGVNS. Trimming left V 3 bases short and J 10 bases short, with 7 bases between.

This clone was seen a handful of times. The CDR3 loop is CSVGGTAQGNEQFF. The CDR3 DNA follows: TGCAGCGTCGGTGGGACGGCCCAGGGCAATGAGCAGTTCTTC. The rearrangement joins TRBV29-1 to TRBJ2-1, with D perhaps given as TRBD1 or TRBD2 (5 bases each). The germline CDR1 and CDR2 sequences are SQVTM and ANQGSEA. There are 14 residues in the CDR3. V was cut by 6 bases and J by 6 bases, with 18 bases left in between.

V and J are TRBV6-6 and TRBJ2-5, with TRBD2 matching over 8 bases. CDR1 is MNHNY, CDR2 SVGAGI, per germline (reference sequence). The CDR3 contains 15 residues. J gave up 2 bases and V 6 bases, and 8 bases lay outside the gene matches. DNA of the CDR3: TGTGCCAGCAGACCGGGACTAGGGGATCAAGAGACCCAGTACTTC. It specifies CASRPGLGDQETQYF.

This clone was detected only a few times. The CDR3 DNA reads TGCAGCGGCGAACAGGGAGGCGACACTGAAGCTTTCTTT. Translation gives CSGEQGGDTEAFF. The V call is TRBV29-1, the J call TRBJ1-1; the D gene is possibly TRBD1 (6 bases). The germline gives CDR1 SQVTM, CDR2 ANQGSEA. Trimming took 7 bases from V and 3 from J, leaving 15 bases between them. CDR3 size: 13 residues.

This clone showed up just once. The rearrangement links TRBV5-1 to TRBJ2-2; no firm D call. The germline V gene encodes CDR1 SGHRS and CDR2 YFSETQ. The V end lost 0 bases, the J end lost 0 bases, and 12 bases lay between the germline ends. The CDR3 is 17 amino acids. DNA for the CDR3: TGCGCCAGCAGCTTGGAGAGGACGCTCGCGAACACCGGGGAGCTGTTTTTT. This sequence encodes CASSLERTLANTGELFF.

The V and J genes are TRBV9 and TRBJ1-1; D is unresolved. The CDR3 runs 14 residues. The germline V gene encodes CDR1 SGDLS and CDR2 YYNGEE. V was pared by 1 base and J by 3 bases, with 10 bases between. The CDR3 loop reads CASSVQPGDTEAFF. The CDR3 DNA is TGTGCCAGCAGCGTACAACCTGGGGACACTGAAGCTTTCTTT.

This chain uses TRBV5-5 with TRBJ2-3; D remains ambiguous. The V gene lost 4 bases and the J gene lost 0 bases, with 15 bases spanning the gap. The CDR3 extends over 16 amino acids. CDR1 SGHKS and CDR2 YYEKEE come from the germline V gene (reference sequence). Here the CDR3 DNA reads TGTGCCAGCAGCCAAGAGGATAGCCCAAGCACAGATACGCAGTATTTT. It codes for CASSQEDSPSTDTQYF.

The table lists this clone with a few counts. The rearrangement links TRBV27 to TRBJ2-5; 10 bases align to TRBD1. Per the germline V gene, CDR1 is MNHEY and CDR2 is SMNVEV (reference sequence). V trimming: 6 bases; J trimming: 5 bases; junction bases outside the gene matches: 6. The CDR3 sequence is 14 residues long. As DNA, the CDR3 is TGTGCCAGCAGGAAGACAGGGGGCTTGGAGACCCAGTACTTC. Protein: CASRKTGGLETQYF.

A few counts support this clone. The chain recombines TRBV6-5 with TRBJ2-1; D may match TRBD1 or TRBD2 (5 bases each). The ends were cut back, 8 bases at V and 9 bases at J, with 17 bases in the middle. In germline, CDR1 is MNHEY, CDR2 SVGAGI. There are 13 residues in the CDR3. In DNA form, the CDR3 reads TGTGCCAGCGGGACGGCTAGTTTGAGTGAGCAGTTCTTC. This sequence encodes CASGTASLSEQFF.

The sample holds a few counts of this clone. This rearrangement joins TRBV15 to TRBJ1-1; TRBD1 aligns across 7 bases. Germline loops: CDR1 LNHNV, CDR2 YYDKDF (reference sequence). CDR3 length: 15 amino acids. With 4 bases clipped from V and 3 bases from J, the junction kept 8 bases outside the gene matches. CDR3 DNA sequence: TGTGCCACCAGCACTAAAATTCAGGGGGACACTGAAGCTTTCTTT. Its translation is CATSTKIQGDTEAFF.

The chain carries TRBV5-6 and TRBJ2-4; perhaps TRBD1 as D (6 bases). In germline, CDR1 is SGHDT, CDR2 YYEEEE. The CDR3 contains 13 residues. The germline V and J ends were trimmed by 0 bases and 5 bases, with 6 bases remaining between them. The CDR3 bases are TGTGCCAGCAGCTTGGGGACAGAAAACATTCAGTACTTC. Its translation: CASSLGTENIQYF.

This chain links TRBV5-1 with TRBJ2-1; TRBD1 is a possible D gene (5 bases). CDR3 length: 13 residues. V lost 4 bases to trimming and J lost 2 bases, with 7 bases between them. Germline lookup yields CDR1 SGHRS and CDR2 YFSETQ. CDR3 in amino acids: CASSVTAYNEQFF. The DNA of the CDR3 is TGCGCCAGCAGCGTGACAGCCTACAATGAGCAGTTCTTC.

The chain carries TRBV19 and TRBJ2-6; D perhaps matches TRBD1 (6 bases). Germline CDR1 LNHDA, CDR2 SQIVND (reference sequence). The CDR3 has 15 residues. V gave up 6 bases and J gave up 2 bases, with 11 bases separating them. CDR3 region: CASSPGTTGANVLTF. CDR3 nucleotide sequence: TGTGCCAGTAGCCCGGGGACAACTGGGGCCAACGTCCTGACTTTC. Full variable domain (outside the CDR3, taken from reference TRBV19 and TRBJ2-6): DGGITQSPKYLFRKEGQNVTLSCEQNLNHDAMYWYRQDPGQGLRLIYYSQIVNDFQKGDIAEGYSVSREKKESFPLTVTSAQKNPTAFYLCASSPGTTGANVLTFGAGSRLTVL.

V usage is TRBV7-9 and J usage is TRBJ2-7; 12 bases are a match to TRBD2. J lost 2 bases, V lost 5 bases, and 4 bases had no gene match. CDR3 length: 15 amino acids. Germline assignment: CDR1 SEHNR and CDR2 FQNEAQ (reference sequence). CDR3 loop: CASSPRTSGAYEQYF. CDR3 in DNA: TGTGCCAGCAGCCCCCGGACTAGCGGGGCCTACGAGCAGTACTTC.

The chain has TRBV10-3 and TRBJ2-5, with a possible D match to TRBD2 (6 bases). Trimming cost V 2 bases and J 4 bases, with 11 bases left between them. Germline loops: CDR1 ENHRY, CDR2 SYGVKD. The CDR3 length is 14 residues. The CDR3 coding sequence is TGTGCCATCAGTGAGCCCACCGGGGGAGAGACCCAGTACTTC. Translated, it gives CAISEPTGGETQYF.

This chain connects TRBV1 to TRBJ1-2. TRBV1 constitutes a pseudogene. The CDR3 covers 17 residues. This CDR3 is CTSSAARLWRKTYGYTF. As DNA, the CDR3 is TGCACCAGCAGCGCTGCACGTTTGTGGCGAAAGACCTATGGCTACACCTTC.

The rearrangement joins TRBV2 to TRBJ2-7, with TRBD2 matching over 9 bases. The V and J ends lost 7 bases and 4 bases, in that order; junction bases with no gene match: 11. Germline assignment: CDR1 SNHLY and CDR2 FYNNEI. CDR3 length equals 15 residues. CDR3 sequence reads: CASTPLGAGGYEQYF. CDR3 in DNA: TGTGCCAGCACACCCCTGGGAGCGGGGGGTTACGAGCAGTACTTC.